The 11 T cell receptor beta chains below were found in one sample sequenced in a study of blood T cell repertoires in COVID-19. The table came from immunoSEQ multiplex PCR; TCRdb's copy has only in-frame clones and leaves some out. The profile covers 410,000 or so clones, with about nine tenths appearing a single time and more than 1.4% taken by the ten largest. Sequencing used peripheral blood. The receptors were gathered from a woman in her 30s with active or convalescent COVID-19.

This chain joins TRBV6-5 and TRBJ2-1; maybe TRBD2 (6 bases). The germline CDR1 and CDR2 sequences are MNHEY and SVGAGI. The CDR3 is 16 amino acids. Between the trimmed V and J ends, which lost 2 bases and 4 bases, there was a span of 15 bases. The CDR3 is CASSYLTGDPYNEQFF. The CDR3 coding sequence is TGTGCCAGCAGTTACCTTACGGGGGATCCTTACAATGAGCAGTTCTTC.

The CDR3 here is CASSQPQTGYDGYTF. Here the CDR3 DNA reads TGTGCCAGCAGCCAGCCCCAGACAGGGTATGATGGCTACACCTTC. The J gene is TRBJ1-2, the V gene TRBV6-5; 7 bases are a match to TRBD1. The CDR3 covers 15 residues. The V gene's germline CDR1 is MNHEY and CDR2 SVGAGI. After removal of 6 bases from V and 6 bases from J, the junction contained 13 bases not matched to a gene.

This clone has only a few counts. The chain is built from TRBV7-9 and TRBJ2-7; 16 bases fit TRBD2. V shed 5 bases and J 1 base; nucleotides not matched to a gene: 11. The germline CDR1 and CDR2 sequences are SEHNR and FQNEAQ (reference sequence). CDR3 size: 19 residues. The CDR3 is CASSATGLAGGPRSYEQYF. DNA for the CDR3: TGTGCCAGCAGCGCTACGGGACTAGCGGGAGGGCCAAGATCCTACGAGCAGTACTTC.

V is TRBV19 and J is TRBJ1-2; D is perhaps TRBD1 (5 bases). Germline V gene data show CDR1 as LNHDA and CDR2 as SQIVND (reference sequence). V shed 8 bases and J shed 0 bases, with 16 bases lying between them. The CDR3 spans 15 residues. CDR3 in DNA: TGTGCCAGTTCCGAGTCGGCAGGGTCTAACTATGGCTACACCTTC. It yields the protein CASSESAGSNYGYTF. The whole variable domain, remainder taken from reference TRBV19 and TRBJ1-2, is DGGITQSPKYLFRKEGQNVTLSCEQNLNHDAMYWYRQDPGQGLRLIYYSQIVNDFQKGDIAEGYSVSREKKESFPLTVTSAQKNPTAFYLCASSESAGSNYGYTFGSGTRLTVV.

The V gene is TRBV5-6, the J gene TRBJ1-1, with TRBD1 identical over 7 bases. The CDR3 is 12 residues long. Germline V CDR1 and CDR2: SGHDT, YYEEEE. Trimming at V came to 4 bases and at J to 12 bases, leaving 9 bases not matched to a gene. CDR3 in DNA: TGTGCCAGCAGCCTAACGACAGGGACGACTTTCTTT. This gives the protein CASSLTTGTTFF. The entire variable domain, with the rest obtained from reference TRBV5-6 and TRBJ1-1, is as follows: DAGVTQSPTHLIKTRGQQVTLRCSPKSGHDTVSWYQQALGQGPQFIFQYYEEEERQRGNFPDRFSGHQFPNYSSELNVNALLLGDSALYLCASSLTTGTTFFGQGTRLTVV.

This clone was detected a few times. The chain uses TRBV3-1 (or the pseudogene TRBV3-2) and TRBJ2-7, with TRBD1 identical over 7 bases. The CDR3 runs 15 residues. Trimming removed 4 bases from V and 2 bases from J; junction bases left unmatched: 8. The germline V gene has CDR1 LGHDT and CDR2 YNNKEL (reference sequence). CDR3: CASSPDREKTYEQYF. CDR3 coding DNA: TGTGCCAGCAGCCCAGACAGGGAAAAAACCTACGAGCAGTACTTC.

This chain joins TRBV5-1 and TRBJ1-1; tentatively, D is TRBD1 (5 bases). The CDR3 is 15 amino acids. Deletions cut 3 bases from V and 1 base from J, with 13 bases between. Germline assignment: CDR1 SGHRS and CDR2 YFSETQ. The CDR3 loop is CASSSSPGANTEAFF. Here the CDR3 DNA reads TGCGCCAGCAGCTCATCCCCTGGGGCGAACACTGAAGCTTTCTTT.

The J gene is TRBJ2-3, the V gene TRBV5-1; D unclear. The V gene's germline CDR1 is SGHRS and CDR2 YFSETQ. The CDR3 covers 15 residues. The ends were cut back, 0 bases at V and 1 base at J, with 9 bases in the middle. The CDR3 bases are TGCGCCAGCAGCTTGGGAGGTCACGGCACAGATACGCAGTATTTT. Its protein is CASSLGGHGTDTQYF.

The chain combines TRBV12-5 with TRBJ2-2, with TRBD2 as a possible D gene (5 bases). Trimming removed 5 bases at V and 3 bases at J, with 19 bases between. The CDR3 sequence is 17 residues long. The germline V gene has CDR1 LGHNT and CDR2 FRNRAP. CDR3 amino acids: CASGPVGRSGDTGELFF. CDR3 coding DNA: TGTGCTAGTGGTCCCGTGGGGAGATCGGGCGACACCGGGGAGCTGTTTTTT. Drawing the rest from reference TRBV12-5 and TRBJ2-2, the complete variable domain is DARVTQTPRHKVTEMGQEVTMRCQPILGHNTVFWYRQTMMQGLELLAYFRNRAPLDDSGMPKDRFSAEMPDATLATLKIQPSEPRDSAVYFCASGPVGRSGDTGELFFGEGSRLTVL.

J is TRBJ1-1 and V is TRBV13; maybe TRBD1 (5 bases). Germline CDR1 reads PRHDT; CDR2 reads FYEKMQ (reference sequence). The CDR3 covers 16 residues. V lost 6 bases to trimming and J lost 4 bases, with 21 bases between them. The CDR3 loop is CASRVMGGEASTEAFF. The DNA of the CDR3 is TGTGCCAGCAGGGTCATGGGGGGGGAAGCTTCCACTGAAGCTTTCTTT. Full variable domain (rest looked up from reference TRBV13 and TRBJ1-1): AAGVIQSPRHLIKEKRETATLKCYPIPRHDTVYWYQQGPGQDPQFLISFYEKMQSDKGSIPDRFSAQQFSDYHSELNMSSLELGDSALYFCASRVMGGEASTEAFFGQGTRLTVV.

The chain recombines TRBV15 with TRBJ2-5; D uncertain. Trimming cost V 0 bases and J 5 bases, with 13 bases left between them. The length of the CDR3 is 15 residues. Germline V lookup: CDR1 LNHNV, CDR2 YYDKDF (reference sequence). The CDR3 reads CATSRDRGNGETQYF. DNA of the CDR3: TGTGCCACCAGCAGAGATCGCGGCAATGGGGAGACCCAGTACTTC. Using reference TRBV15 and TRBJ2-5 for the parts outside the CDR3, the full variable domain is DAMVIQNPRYQVTQFGKPVTLSCSQTLNHNVMYWYQQKSSQAPKLLFHYYDKDFNNEADTPDNFQSRRPNTSFCFLDIRSPGLGDTAMYLCATSRDRGNGETQYFGPGTRLLVL.